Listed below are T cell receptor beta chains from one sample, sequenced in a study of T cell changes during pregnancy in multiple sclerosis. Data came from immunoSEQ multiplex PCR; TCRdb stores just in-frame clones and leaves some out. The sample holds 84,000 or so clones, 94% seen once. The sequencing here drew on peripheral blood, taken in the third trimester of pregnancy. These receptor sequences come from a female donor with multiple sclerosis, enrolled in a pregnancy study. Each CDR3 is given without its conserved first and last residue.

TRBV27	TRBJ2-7	ASSPRQGNEQY
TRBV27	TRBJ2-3	ASSPGLGTDTQY
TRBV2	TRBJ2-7	ASSEILAGSYEQY
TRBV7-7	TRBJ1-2	ASSPIKEVNYGYT
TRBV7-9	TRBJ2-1	ASSLRVTDEQF
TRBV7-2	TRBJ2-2	ASSFVVGTANTGELF
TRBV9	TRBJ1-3	ASSVGRETFTGNTIY
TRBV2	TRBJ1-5	ASTTGSSGLYQPQH
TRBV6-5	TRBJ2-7	ASNTGGAHYEQY
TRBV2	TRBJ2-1	ASSEGGLVFDNEQF
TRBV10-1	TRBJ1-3	ASSESGRGRGNTIY
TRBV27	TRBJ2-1	ASSFGTESYNEQF
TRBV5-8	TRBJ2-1	ASSLVTVVNEQF
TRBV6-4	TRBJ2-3	ASSDASGGSDTQY
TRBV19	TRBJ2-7	ASSNGGLGTGRNEQY
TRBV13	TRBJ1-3	ASSLGLGISAGNTIY
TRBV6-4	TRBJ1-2	ASSDTGQGLGGYT
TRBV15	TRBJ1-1	ATSSQGDDTEAF
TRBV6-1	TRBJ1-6	ASSENQATNSPLH
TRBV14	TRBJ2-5	ASSPRTSGGEETQY
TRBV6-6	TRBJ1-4	ASSYLTGDNEKLF
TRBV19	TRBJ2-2	ASSIEQVGGELF
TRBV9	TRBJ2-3	ASSGRSGEDTQY
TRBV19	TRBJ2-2	ATTSGGNTGELF
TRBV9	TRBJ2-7	ASSVGSGDSYEQY
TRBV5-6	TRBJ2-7	ASSPGVLAGPPGQY
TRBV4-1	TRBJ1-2	ASSQERGGAGYGYT
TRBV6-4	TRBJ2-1	ASSDSSGGANEQF
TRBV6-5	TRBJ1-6	ASTRGNSPLH
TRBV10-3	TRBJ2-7	AISVPGQRYEQY
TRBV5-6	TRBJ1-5	ASSSGWSNQPQH
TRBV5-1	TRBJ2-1	ASSIQGDTYNEQF
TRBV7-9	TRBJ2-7	ASSPKTGGSTDEQY
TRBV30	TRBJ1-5	AWGLGSNQPQH
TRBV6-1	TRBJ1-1	ASTSGQGSTEAF
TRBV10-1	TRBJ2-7	ASSEAISYEQY
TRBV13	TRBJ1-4	ASSLVKGTTNEKLF
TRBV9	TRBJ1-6	ASSVGQGQNSPLH
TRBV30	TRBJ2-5	AWTQGTETQY
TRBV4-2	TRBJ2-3	ASSQDFRGMTDTQY
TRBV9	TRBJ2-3	ASTVGPGQSTDTQY
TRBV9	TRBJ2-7	ASSFSGAPTSEQY
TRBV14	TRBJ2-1	ASSHSGEVNEQF
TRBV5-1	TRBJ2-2	ASSSDRVKAGELF
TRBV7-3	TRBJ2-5	ASSLRRTSGGASQETQY